These 26 T cell receptor beta chains were sequenced from one sample in a study of blood T cells in healthy people across ages. PCR was performed a second time for roughly 7 to 12 cycles using a sample-barcoded 5' primer and a J-beta primer mix. From the 5' RACE reads, TCRdb called clonotypes with MiXCR, one entry per CDR3 protein. In the table there are about 930,000 distinct CDR3 sequences, 25% to 35% of which are singletons. The sample was also reused in another study, on T cells of mothers and their children.

The sequenced material came from blood. These TCRs come from a woman in her forties in good health.

A few counts support this clonotype. This chain joins TRBV5-1 and TRBJ2-3; 11 bases agree with TRBD2. V lost 4 bases and J lost 4; bases outside the gene matches: 11. The CDR3 is 17 amino acids. Germline V gene sequence: CDR1 SGHRS, CDR2 YFSETQ. CDR3 nucleotide sequence: TGCGCCAGCAGCCCGGGGACTAGCGGCCATAGCGCAGATACGCAGTATTTT. This translates into CASSPGTSGHSADTQYF.

This sequence joins TRBV5-1 and TRBJ1-1, with a possible D match to TRBD1 (5 bases). Germline CDR1 SGHRS, CDR2 YFSETQ. With 4 bases removed from V and 5 bases from J, the gap between germline ends came to 12 bases. The CDR3 consists of 13 residues. The DNA of the CDR3 is TGCGCCAGCAGCCAGGGCGATAGGACTGAAGCTTTCTTT. Its translation: CASSQGDRTEAFF. The variable domain in full, with the rest retrieved from reference TRBV5-1 and TRBJ1-1, is KAGVTQTPRYLIKTRGQQVTLSCSPISGHRSVSWYQQTPGQGLQFLFEYFSETQRNKGNFPGRFSGRQFSNSRSEMNVSTLELGDSALYLCASSQGDRTEAFFGQGTRLTVV.

The chain couples TRBV18 to TRBJ2-3; 7 bases are shared with TRBD2. This CDR3 has 16 residues. From germline, CDR1 is KGHSH and CDR2 LQKENI. V shed 1 base and J 6 bases; nucleotides not matched to a gene: 10. Here the CDR3 DNA reads TGTGCCAGCTCACCACGGACTAGTCTGGCTGGGGATACGCAGTATTTT. Protein product: CASSPRTSLAGDTQYF.

With regard to this clonotype: Since a much larger clone is just one base distant, this may be a read error. The rearrangement links TRBV20-1 to TRBJ1-5; D is undetermined. The CDR3 consists of 15 residues. The germline gives CDR1 DFQATT, CDR2 SNEGSKA (reference sequence). The CDR3 here is CSASSPGEGNRPQHF. The DNA of the CDR3 is TGCAGTGCTAGCAGTCCCGGGGAGGGCAATCGGCCCCAGCATTTT.

This clonotype was found a few times. V and J are TRBV7-9 and TRBJ2-1; TRBD2 might be the D (6 bases). With 6 bases removed from V and 6 bases from J, the gap between germline ends came to 9 bases. This CDR3 has 12 residues. The V gene's germline CDR1 is SEHNR and CDR2 FQNEAQ (reference sequence). CDR3 coding DNA: TGTGCCAGCAGAAGAGCGGGCAATGAGCAGTTCTTC. It codes for CASRRAGNEQFF.

This clonotype was observed a few times. V gene TRBV20-1 combines with J gene TRBJ1-1, with D perhaps matching TRBD1 (6 bases). The CDR3 runs to 13 residues. CDR1 DFQATT and CDR2 SNEGSKA come from the germline V gene (reference sequence). Between the trimmed V and J ends, which lost 3 bases and 3 bases, there was a span of 11 bases. This chain's CDR3 is CSASGGRHTEAFF. In DNA form, the CDR3 reads TGCAGTGCTAGTGGGGGGCGCCACACTGAAGCTTTCTTT.

This clonotype was counted only a few times. The gene calls are TRBV14 and TRBJ1-2, with D possibly being TRBD1 (6 bases). Germline V gene lookup returns CDR1 SGHDN and CDR2 FVKESK. V lost 2 bases, J lost 2 bases, and 15 bases lay in between. The CDR3 has 16 residues. The DNA for the CDR3 is TGTGCCAGCAGCCAAAAACTGTCGACAGGCAACTATGGCTACACCTTC. Amino acid sequence: CASSQKLSTGNYGYTF.

The rearrangement uses TRBV27 and TRBJ2-1; D tentatively fits TRBD1 or TRBD2 (6 bases each). V was shortened by 6 bases and J by 2 bases, with 14 bases between the two germline ends. The CDR3 totals 15 residues. Germline V gene lookup returns CDR1 MNHEY and CDR2 SMNVEV (reference sequence). CDR3: CASSSGGRPYNEQFF. Written as DNA, the CDR3 is TGTGCCAGCAGCTCTGGGGGGCGGCCCTACAATGAGCAGTTCTTC.

This clonotype showed up just a few times. The chain couples TRBV7-3 to TRBJ2-1, with 7 bases aligning to TRBD1. J gave up 8 bases and V 6 bases, and 7 bases lay outside the gene matches. In germline, CDR1 is SGHTA, CDR2 FQGTGA. The CDR3 is 13 residues long. CDR3 in DNA: TGTGCCAGCAGTGGGACAGACTTCGATGAGCAGTTCTTC. Its translation is CASSGTDFDEQFF.

The V gene is TRBV5-1, the J gene TRBJ2-1; 14 bases are a match to TRBD2. V lost 4 bases and J lost 3; bases outside the gene matches: 6. The CDR3 sequence is 17 residues long. Germline V lookup: CDR1 SGHRS, CDR2 YFSETQ. CDR3: CASSGGLAGGFYNEQFF. Written as DNA, the CDR3 is TGCGCCAGCAGCGGAGGACTAGCGGGGGGTTTCTACAATGAGCAGTTCTTC.

This clonotype was seen a handful of times. This chain joins TRBV4-3 and TRBJ1-1; D is undetermined. The V and J ends lost 3 bases and 7 bases respectively, with 12 bases between them. Germline CDR1 is LGHNA and CDR2 is YSLEER. The CDR3 is 13 amino acids. CDR3 in amino acids: CASSQGRTVEAFF. CDR3 sequence (DNA): TGCGCCAGCAGCCAGGGTCGGACGGTTGAAGCTTTCTTT.

This clonotype is a singleton in its sample. The chain joins TRBV5-1 to TRBJ2-3; TRBD1 might be the D (6 bases). The germline gives CDR1 SGHRS, CDR2 YFSETQ. The CDR3 covers 16 residues. Trimming removed 0 bases at V and 6 bases at J, with 17 bases between. CDR3 sequence: CASSLVGTPPGDTQYF. DNA for the CDR3: TGCGCCAGCAGCTTGGTGGGGACACCTCCGGGGGATACGCAGTATTTT. The full variable domain, in which reference TRBV5-1 and TRBJ2-3 provide the parts outside the CDR3, is KAGVTQTPRYLIKTRGQQVTLSCSPISGHRSVSWYQQTPGQGLQFLFEYFSETQRNKGNFPGRFSGRQFSNSRSEMNVSTLELGDSALYLCASSLVGTPPGDTQYFGPGTRLTVL.

This clonotype was picked up a small number of times. The chain has TRBV6-6 and TRBJ1-1, with 7 bases identical to TRBD1. Looked up from germline, CDR1 is MNHNY and CDR2 is SVGAGI (reference sequence). The J segment lost 3 bases and the V segment lost 5 bases, leaving 3 bases of the junction unmatched. The CDR3 spans 13 residues. CDR3 loop: CASSKQGDTEAFF. As DNA, the CDR3 is TGTGCCAGCAGTAAGCAGGGGGACACTGAAGCTTTCTTT.

V usage is TRBV2 and J usage is TRBJ2-1; the D is unclear. There are 13 residues in the CDR3. Trimming took off 6 bases at V and 4 bases at J, with 10 bases between the two ends. Germline-derived CDR1 and CDR2 are SNHLY and FYNNEI. CDR3 bases: TGTGCCAGCAGGGTGACCACTTACAATGAGCAGTTCTTC. The encoded protein is CASRVTTYNEQFF.

In its sample, this clonotype was seen many times. This CDR3 reads CSVTTGSGGETQYF. CDR3 bases: TGCAGCGTTACAACAGGGTCCGGGGGGGAGACCCAGTACTTC. The chain links TRBV29-1 to TRBJ2-5; possible D gene TRBD2, 7 bases. V was trimmed by 5 bases and J by 5 bases, leaving 18 bases between them. The germline V gene encodes CDR1 SQVTM and CDR2 ANQGSEA. The CDR3 covers 14 residues.

This clonotype was seen more than once but under ten times. The chain is built from TRBV5-1 and TRBJ1-2, with a weak D call TRBD1 (5 bases). The CDR3 length is 16 residues. Looked up from germline, CDR1 is SGHRS and CDR2 is YFSETQ. V gave up 5 bases and J gave up 2 bases, with 19 bases separating them. The CDR3 DNA follows: TGCGCCAGCAGTTCAAACGGCGGGACGGCGAACTATGGCTACACCTTC. Amino acid sequence: CASSSNGGTANYGYTF.

Many counts were recorded for this clonotype. The V and J genes are TRBV6-1 and TRBJ2-5; 9 bases are a match to TRBD2. This CDR3 has 16 amino acids. J lost 7 bases, V lost 6 bases, and 15 bases had no gene match. In germline, CDR1 is MNHNS, CDR2 SASEGT. This CDR3 reads CASRAQVSGGAGTQYF. The CDR3 DNA reads as TGTGCCAGCAGGGCCCAAGTTAGCGGGGGTGCAGGGACCCAGTACTTC.

The rearrangement uses TRBV7-8 and TRBJ1-1; D unresolved. The length of the CDR3 is 14 residues. CDR1 is SGHVS and CDR2 is FQNEAQ in the germline V gene. Deletions cut 0 bases from V and 6 bases from J, with 11 bases between. The CDR3 region has the DNA TGTGCCAGCAGCTTAGCGGCGGGGATTGCTGAAGCTTTCTTT. It encodes CASSLAAGIAEAFF.

For the CDR3, the DNA is TGCAGTGCTAGAGTGAGGCTAGCGGGCTACAATGAGCAGTTCTTC. Residues: CSARVRLAGYNEQFF. The chain carries TRBV20-1 and TRBJ2-1; 8 bases agree with TRBD2. With V trimmed by 1 base and J by 3 bases, 5 bases remained unmatched. Germline CDR1 and CDR2: DFQATT and SNEGSKA (reference sequence). This CDR3 comprises 15 residues.

In its sample, this clonotype was seen once. A much larger clone differs from this one at a single base, so this may be a read error. The chain links TRBV6-5 to TRBJ2-7; 12 nucleotides match TRBD2. This CDR3 contains 15 residues. CDR1 is MNHEY, CDR2 SVGAGI, per germline. In DNA form, the CDR3 reads TGTGCCAACAGTCAGACTAGCGGGGGATACTACGAGCAGTACTTC. Translating gives CANSQTSGGYYEQYF.

The rearrangement joins TRBV29-1 to TRBJ1-5; TRBD1 aligns across 7 bases. CDR3 length: 14 residues. The ends lost 4 bases at V and 5 bases at J; junction bases unmatched: 8. From germline, CDR1 is SQVTM and CDR2 ANQGSEA. CDR3 nucleotides: TGCAGCGTTGGACAGGGTTTGGGGGATCAGCCCCAGCATTTT. Its translation: CSVGQGLGDQPQHF.

The V and J genes are TRBV11-2 and TRBJ2-7; D is perhaps TRBD2 (5 bases). V lost 0 bases, J lost 2 bases, and 11 bases lay in between. Germline lookup yields CDR1 SGHAT and CDR2 FQNNGV. The CDR3 is made up of 15 amino acids. Here the CDR3 DNA reads TGTGCCAGCAGCTTAGACCCGGGGTATACCTACGAGCAGTACTTC. Translating it yields CASSLDPGYTYEQYF.

CDR3 nucleotides: TGTGCCATCAGTGTTACCGACAGGGAGGCCATATACAATGAGCAGTTCTTC. Translated: CAISVTDREAIYNEQFF. The chain joins TRBV10-3 to TRBJ2-1; tentatively, D is TRBD1 (7 bases). The CDR3 contains 17 residues. With 4 bases removed from V and 4 bases from J, the gap between germline ends came to 20 bases. Looked up from germline, CDR1 is ENHRY and CDR2 is SYGVKD.

This clonotype was observed many times. The chain couples TRBV28 to TRBJ1-5, with a tentative D call TRBD1 (5 bases). The ends were cut back, 9 bases at V and 4 bases at J, with 19 bases in the middle. The germline gives CDR1 MDHEN, CDR2 SYDVKM. The CDR3 length is 15 residues. CDR3 nucleotides: TGTGCCAGTAGTCACGGGTTCGGGGGAAATCAGCCCCAGCATTTT. It specifies CASSHGFGGNQPQHF. Using reference TRBV28 and TRBJ1-5 for the parts outside the CDR3, the full variable domain is DVKVTQSSRYLVKRTGEKVFLECVQDMDHENMFWYRQDPGLGLRLIYFSYDVKMKEKGDIPEGYSVSREKKERFSLILESASTNQTSMYLCASSHGFGGNQPQHFGDGTRLSIL.

V gene TRBV30 combines with J gene TRBJ1-1; the D is unclear. Germline V lookup: CDR1 GTSNPN, CDR2 SVGIG (reference sequence). CDR3 length equals 13 residues. Trimming stripped 0 bases from V and 5 bases from J, with 10 bases between. The CDR3 region is CAWSVPGGTEAFF. Here the CDR3 DNA reads TGTGCCTGGAGTGTACCGGGTGGAACTGAAGCTTTCTTT.

As concerns this clonotype: A read error may produce the germline difference seen at one junction end. The chain joins TRBV7-2 to TRBJ2-3, with a weak D call TRBD2 (5 bases). The CDR3 extends over 16 amino acids. The germline V gene has CDR1 SGHTA and CDR2 FQGNSA. The CDR3 sequence is CASRFAAARSTDAQYF. CDR3 DNA sequence: TGTGCCAGCAGATTCGCAGCGGCCAGGAGCACAGATGCGCAGTATTTC.